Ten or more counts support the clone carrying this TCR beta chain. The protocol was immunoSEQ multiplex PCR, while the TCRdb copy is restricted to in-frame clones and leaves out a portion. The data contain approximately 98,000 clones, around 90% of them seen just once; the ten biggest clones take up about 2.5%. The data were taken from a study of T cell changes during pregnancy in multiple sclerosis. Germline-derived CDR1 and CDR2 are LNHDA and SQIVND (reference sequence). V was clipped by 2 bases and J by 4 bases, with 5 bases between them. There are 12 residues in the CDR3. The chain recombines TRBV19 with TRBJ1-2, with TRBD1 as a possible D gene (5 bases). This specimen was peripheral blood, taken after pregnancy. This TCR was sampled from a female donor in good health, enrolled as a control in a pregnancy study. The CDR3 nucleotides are TGTGCCAGTAGTATAAGGGGCTATGGCTACACCTTC. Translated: CASSIRGYGYTF.